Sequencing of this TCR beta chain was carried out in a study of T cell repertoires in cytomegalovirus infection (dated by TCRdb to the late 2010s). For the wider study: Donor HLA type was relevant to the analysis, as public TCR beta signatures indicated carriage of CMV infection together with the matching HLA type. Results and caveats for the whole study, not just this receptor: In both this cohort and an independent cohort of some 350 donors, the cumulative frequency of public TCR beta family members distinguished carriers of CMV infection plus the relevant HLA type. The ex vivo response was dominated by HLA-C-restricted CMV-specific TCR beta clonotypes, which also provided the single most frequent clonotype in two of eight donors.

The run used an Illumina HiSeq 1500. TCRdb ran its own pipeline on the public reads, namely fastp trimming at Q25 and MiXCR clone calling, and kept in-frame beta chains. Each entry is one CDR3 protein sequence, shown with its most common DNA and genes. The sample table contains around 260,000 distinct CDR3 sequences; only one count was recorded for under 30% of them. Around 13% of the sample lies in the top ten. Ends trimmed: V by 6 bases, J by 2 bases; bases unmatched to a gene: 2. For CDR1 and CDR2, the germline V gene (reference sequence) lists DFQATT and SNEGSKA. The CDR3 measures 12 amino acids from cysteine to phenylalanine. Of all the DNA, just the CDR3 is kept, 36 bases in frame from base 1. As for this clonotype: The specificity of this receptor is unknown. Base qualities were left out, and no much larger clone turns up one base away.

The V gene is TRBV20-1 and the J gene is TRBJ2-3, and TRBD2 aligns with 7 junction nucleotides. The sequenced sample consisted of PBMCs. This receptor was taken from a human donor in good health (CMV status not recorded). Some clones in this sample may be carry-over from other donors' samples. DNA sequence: TGCAGTGCCGGGGGGTTCACAGATACGCAGTATTTT. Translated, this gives CSAGGFTDTQYF.